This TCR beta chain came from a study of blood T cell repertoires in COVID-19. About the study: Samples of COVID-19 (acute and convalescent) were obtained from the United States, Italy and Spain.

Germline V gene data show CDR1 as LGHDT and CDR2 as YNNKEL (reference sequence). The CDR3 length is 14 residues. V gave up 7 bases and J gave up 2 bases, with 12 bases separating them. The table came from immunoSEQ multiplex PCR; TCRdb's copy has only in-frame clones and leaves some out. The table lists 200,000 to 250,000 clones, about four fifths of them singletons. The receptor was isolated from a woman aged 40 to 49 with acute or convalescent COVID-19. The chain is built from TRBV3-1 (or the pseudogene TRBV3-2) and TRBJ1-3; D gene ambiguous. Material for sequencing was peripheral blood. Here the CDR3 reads CASTLAGAGNTIYF. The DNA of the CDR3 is TGTGCCAGCACCCTTGCAGGTGCTGGAAACACCATATATTTT.